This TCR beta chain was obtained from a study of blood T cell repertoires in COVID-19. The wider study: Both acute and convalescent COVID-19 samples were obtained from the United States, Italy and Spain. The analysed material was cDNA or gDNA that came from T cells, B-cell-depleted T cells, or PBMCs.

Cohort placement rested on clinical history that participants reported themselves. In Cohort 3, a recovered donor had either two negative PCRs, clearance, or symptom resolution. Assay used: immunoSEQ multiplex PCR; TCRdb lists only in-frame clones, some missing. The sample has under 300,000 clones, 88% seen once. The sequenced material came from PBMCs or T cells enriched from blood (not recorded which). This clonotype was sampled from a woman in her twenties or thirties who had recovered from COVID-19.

CDR3 coding DNA: TGCGCCAGCAGCCTCGGAGAGGGAACGGAGTCACCCCTCCACTTT. This encodes CASSLGEGTESPLHF. This sequence joins TRBV4-1 and TRBJ1-6; D remains unclear. Germline CDR1 and CDR2: MGHRA and YSYEKL. The CDR3 consists of 15 residues. Trimming took off 4 bases at V and 10 bases at J, with 17 bases between the two ends.